The clone carrying this T cell receptor (beta chain) came up many times. What it recognizes is unknown. The sample belongs to a study of T-cell memory formation after mild COVID-19. Study as a whole: Most TCR clusters belonged to a single donor. Study-level findings and limits: Proof of SARS-CoV-2 specificity was absent for the second-wave clones that crested on day 37. There was a balanced CD4/CD8 profile in clones contracting day 15 to 85, and later expanders leaned CD4+.

Libraries for TCRalpha and TCRbeta carried sample barcodes and unique molecular identifiers via 5'RACE. MiXCR was run by TCRdb on the 5' RACE reads, yielding one entry per CDR3 protein. The data contain some 54,000 distinct CDR3 sequences, 9.5% of them singletons. This CDR3 has 12 amino acids. CDR1 and CDR2 (germline): SGHRS, YFSETQ. The V gene lost 2 bases and the J gene lost 5 bases, with 6 bases spanning the gap. This chain links TRBV5-1 with TRBJ2-3; D is ambiguous. The sequence derives from a man aged 18 to 30 who had mild COVID-19 (a few samples of this study predate the infection). Cell type and time point are not known. Sequenced material: PBMCs or a T cell subset sorted from them (not recorded which). CDR3: CASSFDKDTQYF. The CDR3 DNA reads as TGCGCCAGCAGCTTCGATAAAGATACGCAGTATTTT.